This T cell receptor beta chain is drawn from a study of T cell responses to AZD1222 COVID-19 vaccine. This clone was observed a single time. Its antigen is unidentified. CDR3 size: 17 residues. Losses at the gene ends were 4 bases for V and 2 bases for J; bases not matched to a gene: 2. Germline V CDR1 and CDR2: SEHNR, FQNEAQ (reference sequence). Whole-study results and caveats: Among AZD1222 vaccinees, only six or seven were seropositive at baseline. Mostly white British, mostly female donors; authors suggested clonal diversity may be underestimated.

Using immunoSEQ multiplex PCR, the repertoire was profiled, and TCRdb retains in-frame clones only, with some absent. The sample lists around 130,000 clones; around 91% were seen once. The rearrangement links TRBV7-9 to TRBJ2-2; TRBD2 agrees at 15 bases. The receptor comes from an adult in good health. Sample: peripheral blood, taken on day 0 of AZD1222 vaccination. The DNA of the CDR3 is TGTGCCAGCAGCTCGGGACTAGCGGGAGGTAACACCGGGGAGCTGTTTTTT. Its protein is CASSSGLAGGNTGELFF. Supplemented by reference TRBV7-9 and TRBJ2-2, the full variable domain reads DTGVSQNPRHKITKRGQNVTFRCDPISEHNRLYWYRQTLGQGPEFLTYFQNEAQLEKSRLLSDRFSAERPKGSFSTLEIQRTEQGDSAMYLCASSSGLAGGNTGELFFGEGSRLTVL.